This TCR beta chain was observed in a study of identical twins (TCRdb year 2016). Looking at the study overall: To test whether fetal clonotypes persist, this study deep-sequenced TCR alpha and beta repertoires from monozygotic twins, from unrelated adults of various ages, and from cord blood. To rule out contamination, the twin experiments were replicated at different times with different library preparation protocols.

V gives up 0 bases and J gives up 2 bases, and the segment between their germline ends measures 11 bases. The CDR3 goes from the cysteine to the phenylalanine over 16 residues. The only DNA kept is the CDR3, 48 bases in frame from the first base. Taken from the germline V gene, the CDR1 and CDR2 loops are ENHRY and SYGVKD. This clonotype has only a few counts. There is no known antigen for this receptor. Base-call qualities are not available, and no considerably larger clone is one nucleotide away. The library was built by means of 5' RACE. Sequencer: Illumina HiSeq 2000. Template switching added a universal primer binding site, and the final cDNA carried a unique molecular identifier that allowed TCR cDNA molecules to be counted accurately. First-strand cDNA for TCR alpha and beta chains was synthesized from specific primers in the conserved constant-segment region. To control for contamination, every cDNA library was double barcoded, receiving both a SMART-Mk sample barcode and Illumina barcodes. Two successive PCR steps introduced TruSeq adapter sequences along with Illumina sample barcodes. Sequencing of the TCR alpha and beta cDNA libraries was done on the Illumina HiSeq platform using custom primers. As for how the authors treated the data: MiGEC processed the raw reads to extract unique molecular identifiers, while MiXCR was used to determine the CDR3 positions. For each individual, recombination models were inferred using an EM algorithm with the repgenHMM and IGoR tools. Shared clonotypes were analyzed with the tcR package in R, and sharing was normalized by the product of cloneset sizes. To study raw recombination without the effects of thymic and clonal selection, out-of-frame nonproductive sequences were analyzed. TCRdb took the public reads, trimmed them with fastp at Q25, ran MiXCR for clone calling and kept in-frame beta chains. Entries that share a CDR3 protein sequence are merged under the most common genes and DNA. TCRdb, not the authors, supplied the V and J calls. In all, the sample holds fewer than 650,000 distinct CDR3 sequences, and roughly 6.6% of those were seen once. 1.6% of the sample is taken by the ten largest.

Every donor in the study was a healthy Caucasian. Three pairs of female monozygotic twins, all aged roughly 18 to 30 years, were included in the twin cohort. Peripheral blood mononuclear cells were used as the source from which RNA for TCR libraries was isolated. General study outcomes and caveats: In beta out-of-frame sequences, excess twin sharing was weaker, because having fewer shared sequences lowered the signal-to-noise ratio. Invariant T cells such as MAIT and iNKT could partly confound zero-insertion analyses, though diverse VJ usage argued against this for most clonotypes. Compared with coincidental sharing between unrelated individuals, an excess of low generation-probability sequences was observed among out-of-frame TCR alpha sequences shared between twins. Because the same donors could not be followed over many years, the conclusions depended on cross-sectional statistical analysis. Fewer insertions were carried by abundant cord blood beta clonotypes; a weaker similar trend was observed in young adult naive repertoires, while no such trend was observed in memory repertoires. In monozygotic twins, recombination models systematically underestimated out-of-frame TCR alpha sharing, but the models matched the sharing seen between unrelated individuals.

These data also formed part of another study, on yellow fever vaccine responses in identical twins. That second report states: According to the authors, the vaccine-induced T cell response in identical twins seemed to be partly convergent and partly specific to each individual. In the study, vaccine-responding T cell clones were precisely tracked in identical twins.

Sequencing used PBMCs. Here the chain combines TRBV10-3 and TRBJ2-1, and perhaps TRBD2 as D gene, on 5 matching bases. The source of this sequence is a woman between 18 and 30 years old in good health. The nucleotides are TGTGCCATCAGTGAGTCTGAGCGGAACACCTACAATGAGCAGTTCTTC. It encodes CAISESERNTYNEQFF.